This record covers a single TCR beta chain. Antigen specificity is unknown. The CDR3 length is 14 residues. Trimming removed 8 bases from V and 5 bases from J, with 18 bases in between. CDR1 and CDR2 from the germline V gene are MDHEN and SYDVKM. Data came from immunoSEQ multiplex PCR; TCRdb stores just in-frame clones and leaves some out. The sample has millions of clones; roughly 96% are singletons. This specimen comes from a study of shared clonotypes between healthy human individuals. Study-wide results and limits: Donor clonotype sharing was expected to depend on sequencing depth. Clonotypes shared by all four donors outscored non-shared clonotypes in generation probability.

Input material: naive CD4+ T cells sorted from blood. Subset given: CD45RA+ positively selected. The receptor was derived from a young man in good health. The chain is built from TRBV28 and TRBJ1-2; D ambiguous. CDR3 sequence: CASGSPGRGYGYTF. DNA of the CDR3: TGTGCCAGCGGAAGTCCGGGGAGAGGGTATGGCTACACCTTC.